The 20 T cell receptor beta chains reported below all come from one sample, sequenced in a study of T cell clonality in common variable immunodeficiency. Libraries were prepared by immunoSEQ multiplex PCR; TCRdb keeps only in-frame clonotypes and omits some of them. Sampling found roughly 55,000 clones, none seen once. Sequencing was carried out using peripheral blood mononuclear cells. The receptor set was obtained from a person between 18 and 75 years old in good health.

Ten or more counts support this clone. Coverage ceases 3 residues before the CDR3 finishes, and the germline J gene fills in the end. This rearrangement joins TRBV20-1 to TRBJ2-5; TRBD2 agrees at 13 bases. The CDR3 is made up of 15 amino acids. CDR1 and CDR2 from the germline V gene are DFQATT and SNEGSKA (reference sequence). The V and J ends lost 5 bases and 1 base, in that order; junction bases with no gene match: 4. The sequenced part of the CDR3 DNA is TGCAGTGCTCCCGGACTAGCGGGAGCCCAAGAGACC. It is translated as CSAPGLAGAQET. In full, the CDR3 reads CSAPGLAGAQETQYF.

This clone appeared many times. The read comes to an end 3 residues before the CDR3 does, leaving the germline J gene to fill in the end. The J gene is TRBJ2-2, the V gene TRBV5-1; TRBD1 matches 7 bases. CDR1 and CDR2 from the germline V gene are SGHRS and YFSETQ. The CDR3 loop spans 15 amino acids. The V gene end was trimmed by 3 bases and the J gene end by 2 bases; junction bases not matched to a gene: 4. The CDR3 sequence is CASSSRQGNTGELFF. The DNA read from the CDR3 is TGCGCCAGCAGCTCGAGACAGGGTAACACCGGGGAG.

This clone came up many times. The missing CDR3 end, 3 residues past where the read stops, is filled in from the germline J gene. The rearrangement uses TRBV7-9 and TRBJ1-5; possibly TRBD1 for D (6 bases). Germline loops: CDR1 SEHNR, CDR2 FQNEAQ (reference sequence). The CDR3 has 15 residues. Trimming took 5 bases from V and 0 from J, leaving 11 bases between them. CDR3 bases read: TGTGCCAGCAGCCGGGACATTTATAGCAATCAGCCC. Translation: CASSRDIYSNQP. The CDR3 as a whole reads CASSRDIYSNQPQHF.

The sequenced part of the CDR3 DNA is TGTGCCAGTAGTCGTCAGGACAGAGAA. This translates into CASSRQDRE. The entire CDR3 protein reads CASSRQDREAFF. The rearrangement links TRBV19 to TRBJ1-1, with a tentative D call TRBD1 (6 bases). The CDR3 is cut off 3 residues early in the read; its end comes from the germline J gene. CDR1 LNHDA and CDR2 SQIVND come from the germline V gene (reference sequence). The length of the CDR3 is 12 residues.

This clone was observed at least ten times. The CDR3 bases that were read are TGTGCCACCAGTACCGGCAGCGGAGCCCCCTCTTACGAG. It is translated as CATSTGSGAPSYE. The full CDR3 protein reads CATSTGSGAPSYEQYF. The chain recombines TRBV19 with TRBJ2-7; D is perhaps TRBD2 (5 bases). The missing CDR3 end, 3 residues past where the read stops, is filled in from the germline J gene. The V end lost 10 bases, the J end lost 4 bases, and 26 bases lay between the germline ends. The length of the CDR3 is 16 residues. Per the germline V gene, CDR1 is LNHDA and CDR2 is SQIVND (reference sequence). The whole variable domain, remainder taken from reference TRBV19 and TRBJ2-7, is DGGITQSPKYLFRKEGQNVTLSCEQNLNHDAMYWYRQDPGQGLRLIYYSQIVNDFQKGDIAEGYSVSREKKESFPLTVTSAQKNPTAFYLCATSTGSGAPSYEQYFGPGTRLTVT.

This clone was counted many times. The read ends 3 residues shy of where the CDR3 ends; the end is completed using the germline J gene. The V and J genes are TRBV10-3 and TRBJ2-3, with a tentative D call TRBD1 (6 bases). Trimming took 8 bases from V and 2 from J, leaving 23 bases between them. The CDR3 spans 17 residues. Germline values: CDR1 ENHRY, CDR2 SYGVKD. This CDR3 reads CAISQWGPRQDTDTQYF. Partial CDR3 DNA: TGTGCCATCTCGCAGTGGGGGCCGAGACAAGACACAGATACG.

The covered CDR3 bases are TGTGCCAGCAGCTTACCGACAGGGCTGGAGACC. This translates into CASSLPTGLET. The full CDR3 reads CASSLPTGLETQYF. This chain connects TRBV5-4 to TRBJ2-5, with 7 bases matching TRBD1. The read finishes 3 residues shy of the CDR3 end, and the germline J gene is used to complete it. The CDR3 has 14 residues. Per germline, CDR1 SGHNT and CDR2 YYREEE (reference sequence). J was trimmed by 5 bases and V by 2 bases; bases with no gene match: 6.

This clone appeared many times. From the germline J gene comes the end of the CDR3, since the read stops 3 residues before it. V and J are TRBV7-8 and TRBJ1-1; D unclear. This CDR3 has 15 residues. Trimming shortened V by 6 bases and J by 1 base, and 15 bases separated the two germline ends. The germline V gene has CDR1 SGHVS and CDR2 FQNEAQ. The covered CDR3 bases are TGTGCCAGCAGGGCTGGGCGAATGCAGAACACTGAA. It specifies CASRAGRMQNTE. The entire CDR3 protein reads CASRAGRMQNTEAFF.

This clone was observed at least ten times. Read sequence stops 3 residues before the CDR3 end, and the germline J gene provides the missing end. The chain combines TRBV28 with TRBJ2-3; a possible D gene is TRBD2 (6 bases). The germline V gene encodes CDR1 MDHEN and CDR2 SYDVKM. This CDR3 comprises 15 residues. Trimming removed 7 bases from V and 6 bases from J, with 20 bases in between. CDR3 sequence reads: CASNTRGRRADTQYF. CDR3 DNA (partial): TGTGCCAGCAATACTCGGGGGAGAAGGGCGGATACG.

This clone was observed many times. The CDR3 end is not reached by the read, which stops 3 residues before it; the germline J gene fills it in. The chain employs TRBV7-8 and TRBJ2-1; 9 bases fit TRBD1. In germline, CDR1 is SGHVS, CDR2 FQNEAQ. V trimming: 4 bases; J trimming: 5 bases; junction bases outside the gene matches: 9. This CDR3 has 16 residues. The DNA read from the CDR3 is TGTGCCAGCAGCTCCCTGAGGACAGGGGATAACAATGAG. It translates to CASSSLRTGDNNE. The full CDR3 reads CASSSLRTGDNNEQFF.

The sample holds many counts of this clone. The CDR3 is cut off 3 residues early in the read; its end comes from the germline J gene. This rearrangement joins TRBV20-1 to TRBJ1-2; 8 positions agree with TRBD1. The CDR3 extends over 14 amino acids. The germline gives CDR1 DFQATT, CDR2 SNEGSKA (reference sequence). The covered CDR3 bases are TGCAGTGCTTCAAGACAGGGGCTCCGCTCGGGC. It translates to CSASRQGLRSG. The CDR3 in full is CSASRQGLRSGYTF.

This clone was counted at least ten times. The DNA ends 3 residues before the CDR3 does, and the rest of the CDR3 is filled in from the germline J gene. This rearrangement joins TRBV11-2 to TRBJ1-6, with D perhaps matching TRBD1 (5 bases). Germline V lookup: CDR1 SGHAT, CDR2 FQNNGV. CDR3 length: 14 amino acids. Deletions cut 3 bases from V and 10 bases from J, with 13 bases between. The CDR3 region is CASSFAGGTSPLHF. The sequenced CDR3 bases are TGTGCCAGCAGCTTCGCCGGGGGGACCTCACCC.

This clone was detected ten times or more. Read coverage stops 3 residues before the CDR3 terminus; the germline J gene supplies the remainder. This chain uses TRBV5-1 with TRBJ2-5; D gene unclear. The CDR3 spans 14 residues. V lost 0 bases and J lost 2, with 8 bases in between. In germline, CDR1 is SGHRS, CDR2 YFSETQ. CDR3 sequence reads: CASSLGPEQETQYF. Partial CDR3 DNA: TGCGCCAGCAGCTTGGGCCCAGAACAAGAGACC.

This clone was seen at least ten times. The read finishes 3 residues shy of the CDR3 end, and the germline J gene is used to complete it. The genes are TRBV28 and TRBJ2-3; 7 nucleotides align to TRBD1. The germline V gene has CDR1 MDHEN and CDR2 SYDVKM. V shed 9 bases, J shed 5 bases, and the junction held 8 bases outside the gene matches. This CDR3 spans 13 amino acids. The DNA read from the CDR3 is TGTGCCAGTACGACAGGGAGTGAAGATACG. It yields the protein CASTTGSEDT. The CDR3 in full is CASTTGSEDTQYF.

This clone has ten or more counts. The read ends 3 residues early relative to the CDR3; the germline J gene fills the gap. This chain connects TRBV9 to TRBJ2-3; TRBD1 matches 11 bases. Trimming removed 0 bases from V and 5 bases from J; junction bases left unmatched: 5. Germline V gene lookup returns CDR1 SGDLS and CDR2 YYNGEE. The CDR3 runs 16 residues. CDR3 DNA (partial): TGTGCCAGCAGCGTAGTGGGACAGGGGGTGGAAGATACG. The encoded protein is CASSVVGQGVEDT. The entire CDR3 protein is CASSVVGQGVEDTQYF.

This clone has ten or more counts. The read finishes 3 residues shy of the CDR3 end, and the germline J gene is used to complete it. The chain has TRBV20-1 and TRBJ1-2; no definite D call. From germline, CDR1 is DFQATT and CDR2 SNEGSKA (reference sequence). The CDR3 has 14 residues. Trimming left V 3 bases short and J 6 bases short, with 17 bases between. The sequenced part of the CDR3 DNA is TGCAGTGCTAGTCGGCCGGGGAAACTGGATGGC. Protein product: CSASRPGKLDG. The whole CDR3 region reads CSASRPGKLDGYTF.

This clone was seen many times. The sequenced fragment ends 3 residues before the CDR3 boundary, so the rest is inferred from the germline J gene. The chain recombines TRBV2 with TRBJ1-5; 10 nucleotides match TRBD1. J was trimmed by 5 bases and V by 6 bases; bases with no gene match: 7. Per germline, CDR1 SNHLY and CDR2 FYNNEI. The length of the CDR3 is 15 residues. CDR3: CASRPRDRGHQPQHF. The CDR3 DNA, read in part, is TGTGCCAGCAGACCCCGGGACAGGGGCCATCAGCCC.

There are many counts of this clone. From the germline J gene comes the end of the CDR3, since the read stops 3 residues before it. The chain couples TRBV12-3 or TRBV12-4 to TRBJ2-1, with 8 bases aligning to TRBD2. The CDR3 covers 14 residues. V lost 3 bases to trimming and J lost 7 bases; unmatched junction nucleotides: 5. CDR3 DNA (partial): TGTGCCAGCAGTTTTATGCGGGAGGTAAATGAG. Residues: CASSFMREVNE. The whole CDR3 protein reads CASSFMREVNEQFF.

Ten or more counts support this clone. The read gets to within 3 residues of the CDR3 end, and the germline J gene fills in the rest. The chain combines TRBV6-2 or TRBV6-3 with TRBJ2-5; tentatively, D is TRBD2 (5 bases). Trimming removed 6 bases at V and 4 bases at J, with 21 bases between. CDR3 length: 16 amino acids. Germline assignment: CDR1 MNHEY and CDR2 SVGEGT. Incomplete CDR3 DNA: TGTGCCAGCAGCTATTACGACGCGGAGGCGGGAGAGACC. Translating gives CASSYYDAEAGET. The whole CDR3 reads CASSYYDAEAGETQYF.

Ten or more counts support this clone. Sequencing ends 3 residues short of the CDR3 end; the germline J gene provides the rest. The rearrangement links TRBV5-1 to TRBJ1-2; TRBD1 matches at 9 bases. The V gene end was trimmed by 3 bases and the J gene end by 6 bases; junction bases not matched to a gene: 6. Germline CDR1 reads SGHRS; CDR2 reads YFSETQ. The CDR3 runs to 14 residues. CDR3 sequence reads: CASSWRQGGDGYTF. The CDR3 bases that were read are TGCGCCAGCAGCTGGCGACAGGGGGGTGATGGC.